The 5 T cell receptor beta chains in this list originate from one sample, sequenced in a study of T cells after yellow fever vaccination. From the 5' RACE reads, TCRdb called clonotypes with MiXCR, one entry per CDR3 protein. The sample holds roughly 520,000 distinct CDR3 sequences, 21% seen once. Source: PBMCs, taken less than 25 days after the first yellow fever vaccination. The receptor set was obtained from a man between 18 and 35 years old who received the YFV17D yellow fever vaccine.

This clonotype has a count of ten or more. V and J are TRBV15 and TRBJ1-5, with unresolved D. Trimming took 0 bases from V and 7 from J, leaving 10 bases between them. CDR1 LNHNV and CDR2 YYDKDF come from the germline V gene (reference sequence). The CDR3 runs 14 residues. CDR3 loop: CATSRDRPGQPQHF. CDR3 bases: TGTGCCACCAGCAGAGATCGACCAGGCCAGCCCCAGCATTTT. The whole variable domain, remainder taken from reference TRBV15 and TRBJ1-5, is DAMVIQNPRYQVTQFGKPVTLSCSQTLNHNVMYWYQQKSSQAPKLLFHYYDKDFNNEADTPDNFQSRRPNTSFCFLDIRSPGLGDTAMYLCATSRDRPGQPQHFGDGTRLSIL.

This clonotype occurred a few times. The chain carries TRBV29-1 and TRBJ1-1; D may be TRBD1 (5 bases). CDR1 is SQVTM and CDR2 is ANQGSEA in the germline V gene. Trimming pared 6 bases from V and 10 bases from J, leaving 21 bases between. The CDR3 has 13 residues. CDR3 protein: CSVATGVNRAAFF. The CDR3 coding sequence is TGCAGCGTAGCAACAGGAGTGAACCGGGCAGCTTTCTTT.

The CDR3 loop reads CASSFQGQVSTDTQYF. In nucleotides, the CDR3 is TGTGCCAGCAGTTTCCAGGGACAGGTTAGCACAGATACGCAGTATTTT. This chain connects TRBV12-3 or TRBV12-4 to TRBJ2-3, with 8 bases aligning to TRBD1. CDR3 length: 16 amino acids. The ends lost 3 bases at V and 0 bases at J; junction bases unmatched: 5.

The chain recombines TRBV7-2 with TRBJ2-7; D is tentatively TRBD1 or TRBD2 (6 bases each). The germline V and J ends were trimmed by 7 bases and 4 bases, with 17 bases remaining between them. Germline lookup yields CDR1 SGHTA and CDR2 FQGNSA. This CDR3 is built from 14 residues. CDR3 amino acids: CASKRGGGTYEQYF. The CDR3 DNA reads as TGTGCCAGCAAACGTGGAGGGGGTACTTACGAGCAGTACTTC.

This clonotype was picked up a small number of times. CDR3 sequence reads: CASSQEQAGLNEKLFF. As DNA, the CDR3 is TGCGCCAGCAGCCAAGAGCAAGCGGGGCTAAATGAAAAACTGTTTTTT. The chain couples TRBV4-3 to TRBJ1-4; D perhaps matches TRBD1 (5 bases). The germline V gene has CDR1 LGHNA and CDR2 YSLEER. The CDR3 has 16 amino acids. Trimming took 0 bases from V and 5 from J, leaving 13 bases between them.